This T cell receptor beta chain derives from a study of beta chain features in type 1 diabetes. The overall study: Age, gender, cell numbers and subset yield matched between patients and controls. Findings and limits, study-wide: Relative to healthy donors, patients appeared to have naive, central memory and Treg TCRB repertoires that were more similar. When VDJ junctions were examined, type 1 diabetes patients showed fewer insertions and more deletions. TCRB CDR3s were moderately but significantly shorter in Type 1 diabetes patients in all four CD4+ subsets.

The whole isolated RNA underwent reverse transcription, so sequencing captured expressed TCRB transcripts. The method was immunoSEQ multiplex PCR; TCRdb's version includes in-frame clones alone and lacks a portion of them. Here the sample spans 150,000 to 200,000 clones, more than 60% being singletons. Trimming pared 8 bases from V and 3 bases from J, leaving 8 bases between. Germline values: CDR1 MNHEY, CDR2 SMNVEV (reference sequence). The CDR3 spans 13 residues. Comments on this clone: Its antigen is not identified.

The receptor comes from a man in his thirties or forties with type 1 diabetes. This chain links TRBV27 with TRBJ2-6, with D hard to call. The material sequenced was naive CD4+ T cells from blood. For the CDR3, the DNA is TGTGCCAGCGGTCGATATGGGGCCAACGTCCTGACTTTC. This gives the protein CASGRYGANVLTF.